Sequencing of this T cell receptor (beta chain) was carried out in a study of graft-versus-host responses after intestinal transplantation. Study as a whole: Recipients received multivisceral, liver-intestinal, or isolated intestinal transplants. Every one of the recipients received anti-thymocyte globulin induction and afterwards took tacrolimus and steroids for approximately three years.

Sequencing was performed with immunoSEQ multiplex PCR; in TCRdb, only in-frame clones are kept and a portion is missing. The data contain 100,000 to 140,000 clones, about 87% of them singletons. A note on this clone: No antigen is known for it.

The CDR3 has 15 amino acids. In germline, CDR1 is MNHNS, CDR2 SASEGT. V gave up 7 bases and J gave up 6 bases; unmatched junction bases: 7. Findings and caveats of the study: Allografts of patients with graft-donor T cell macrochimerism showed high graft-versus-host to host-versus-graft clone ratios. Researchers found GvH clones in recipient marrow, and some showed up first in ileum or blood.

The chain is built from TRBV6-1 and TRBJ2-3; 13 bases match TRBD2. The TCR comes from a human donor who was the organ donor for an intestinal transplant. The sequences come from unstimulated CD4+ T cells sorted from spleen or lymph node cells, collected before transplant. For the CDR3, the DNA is TGTGCCAGCAAACTAGCGGGAGGGCCAGGGGATACGCAGTATTTT. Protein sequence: CASKLAGGPGDTQYF.